This T cell receptor (beta chain) was found in a study of control samples from healthy donors and cancer patients. Sequenced by immunoSEQ multiplex PCR; TCRdb stores in-frame clones only, minus some. The sample lists fewer than 110,000 clones, around 89% occurring once. This CDR3 is 14 amino acids long. This sequence was found in a man aged 55 to 70 with lung cancer. The sequenced sample was PBMCs. V gene TRBV21-1 combines with J gene TRBJ1-2; TRBD1 reflects the table's D call only, with no check against the DNA. TRBV21-1 is a recognized pseudogene. CDR3 DNA sequence: TGTGCCAGCAGCAAAGTGGCCAGGCACTATGGCTACACCTTC. Translated: CASSKVARHYGYTF.